This T cell receptor (beta chain) was found in a study of patients and donors after allogeneic stem cell transplantation. This clonotype occurred a few times. Via MiXCR, TCRdb re-called the RT-PCR reads, giving one row per CDR3 protein. The sample gives some 200,000 distinct CDR3 sequences, about 40% of which show up once; about 30% is in the top ten. Trimming stripped 1 base from V and 2 bases from J, with 7 bases between. This CDR3 has 14 amino acids. Germline CDR1 and CDR2: SGHRS and YFSETQ. The TCR sequence derives from a human donor who was either an allogeneic HSCT recipient or a stem cell or donor lymphocyte infusion donor (not recorded which). It is not recorded whose cells these are; they may come from a transplant donor. The chain employs TRBV5-1 and TRBJ2-1; no clear D gene. The specimen was blood, either unsorted or a sorted T cell fraction (not recorded which). The CDR3 here is CASSLQPTYNEQFF. The CDR3 nucleotides read TGCGCCAGCAGCTTGCAGCCCACCTACAATGAGCAGTTCTTC. Based on the CDR3 plus reference TRBV5-1 and TRBJ2-1, the full variable domain is KAGVTQTPRYLIKTRGQQVTLSCSPISGHRSVSWYQQTPGQGLQFLFEYFSETQRNKGNFPGRFSGRQFSNSRSEMNVSTLELGDSALYLCASSLQPTYNEQFFGPGTRLTVL.